This passage covers 9 T cell receptor beta chains from one sample sequenced in a study of technical replicates of blood from a few donors. Assay used: immunoSEQ multiplex PCR; TCRdb lists only in-frame clones, some missing. The sample lists tens of thousands of clones, 65% to 90% seen once, with about 5.1% in the top ten. Sequencing was performed on PBMCs. Receptors originate from a human donor in good health. Some clones in this sample may be carry-over from other donors' samples.

The rearrangement joins TRBV5-1 to TRBJ2-7; a possible D gene is TRBD1 (6 bases). V gave up 3 bases and J gave up 6 bases, with 13 bases separating them. CDR1 and CDR2 from the germline V gene are SGHRS and YFSETQ. The CDR3 contains 13 residues. The CDR3, as DNA: TGCGCCAGCAGCTCGGACAGTAAGGTCGAGCAGTACTTC. It is translated as CASSSDSKVEQYF. The complete variable domain, with remaining parts taken from reference TRBV5-1 and TRBJ2-7, reads KAGVTQTPRYLIKTRGQQVTLSCSPISGHRSVSWYQQTPGQGLQFLFEYFSETQRNKGNFPGRFSGRQFSNSRSEMNVSTLELGDSALYLCASSSDSKVEQYFGPGTRLTVT.

This clone was seen just once. The genes are TRBV7-6 and TRBJ1-4, with 7 bases fitting TRBD1. The germline V gene has CDR1 SGHVS and CDR2 FNYEAQ. J lost 6 bases, V lost 2 bases, and 21 bases had no gene match. CDR3 length: 20 residues. The CDR3 sequence: CASSLFPTGTATGSHEKLFF. The CDR3, as DNA: TGTGCCAGCAGCTTATTCCCGACAGGGACCGCGACCGGGTCACATGAAAAACTGTTTTTT. Together with reference TRBV7-6 and TRBJ1-4, the CDR3 gives the full variable domain: GAGVSQSPRYKVTKRGQDVALRCDPISGHVSLYWYRQALGQGPEFLTYFNYEAQQDKSGLPNDRFSAERPEGSISTLTIQRTEQRDSAMYRCASSLFPTGTATGSHEKLFFGSGTQLSVL.

With respect to this clone: The germline gene is not matched at one end of the junction; a read error may be the cause. V gene TRBV5-6 combines with J gene TRBJ2-7; 9 nucleotides match TRBD2. This CDR3 contains 13 residues. Per the germline V gene, CDR1 is SGHDT and CDR2 is YYEEEE. CDR3 region: CASSLGGLAVRNF. CDR3 sequence (DNA): TGTGCCAGCAGCTTGGGGGGACTAGCAGTTAGGAACTTC.

V and J are TRBV7-2 and TRBJ1-6; weak D call: TRBD1 (5 bases). This CDR3 spans 17 amino acids. V lost 5 bases and J 9 bases, leaving 23 bases between the germline ends. Germline lookup yields CDR1 SGHTA and CDR2 FQGNSA. This chain's CDR3 is CASSARGRGDGSSPLHF. CDR3 coding DNA: TGTGCCAGCAGCGCCCGGGGCCGGGGGGACGGTTCTTCACCCCTCCACTTT.

This clone was recorded once. This chain connects TRBV18 to TRBJ2-7, with D maybe TRBD1 (5 bases). Trimming removed 4 bases at V and 5 bases at J, with 12 bases between. Germline CDR1 and CDR2: KGHSH and LQKENI. The length of the CDR3 is 13 residues. The CDR3 nucleotides are TGTGCCAGCTCACGCGACAGTCGGGACGAGCAGTACTTC. Its protein product is CASSRDSRDEQYF. Full variable domain (rest looked up from reference TRBV18 and TRBJ2-7): NAGVMQNPRHLVRRRGQEARLRCSPMKGHSHVYWYRQLPEEGLKFMVYLQKENIIDESGMPKERFSAEFPKEGPSILRIQQVVRGDSAAYFCASSRDSRDEQYFGPGTRLTVT.

This clone has just a few counts. The V call is TRBV6-5, the J call TRBJ1-2; D is uncertain. V lost 0 bases to trimming and J lost 2 bases, with 7 bases between them. Germline CDR1 reads MNHEY; CDR2 reads SVGAGI. The CDR3 covers 14 residues. CDR3 coding DNA: TGTGCCAGCAGTTACTCGACGGGGAACTATGGCTACACCTTC. Translating it yields CASSYSTGNYGYTF.

This clone was found a few times. The gene calls are TRBV2 and TRBJ1-2; D may be TRBD1 (5 bases). The length of the CDR3 is 14 residues. Deletions cut 4 bases from V and 0 bases from J, with 9 bases between. Looked up from germline, CDR1 is SNHLY and CDR2 is FYNNEI. The CDR3 here is CASSAQGTNYGYTF. In nucleotides, the CDR3 is TGTGCCAGCAGTGCCCAGGGAACTAACTATGGCTACACCTTC.

The chain couples TRBV30 to TRBJ1-2, with 8 nucleotides matching TRBD1. Losses at the gene ends were 4 bases for V and 4 bases for J; bases not matched to a gene: 5. This CDR3 is 13 amino acids long. Per the germline V gene, CDR1 is GTSNPN and CDR2 is SVGIG (reference sequence). The DNA of the CDR3 is TGTGCCTGGAACCCCGACAGGGGCTATGGCTACACCTTC. It codes for CAWNPDRGYGYTF.

This chain uses TRBV7-3 with TRBJ2-2; no definite D call. The CDR3 is 16 amino acids. Germline lookup yields CDR1 SGHTA and CDR2 FQGTGA. The V end lost 1 base, the J end lost 1 base, and 10 bases lay between the germline ends. The CDR3 bases are TGTGCCAGCAGCTTAATTTACAACATGAACACCGGGGAGCTGTTTTTT. This sequence encodes CASSLIYNMNTGELFF.